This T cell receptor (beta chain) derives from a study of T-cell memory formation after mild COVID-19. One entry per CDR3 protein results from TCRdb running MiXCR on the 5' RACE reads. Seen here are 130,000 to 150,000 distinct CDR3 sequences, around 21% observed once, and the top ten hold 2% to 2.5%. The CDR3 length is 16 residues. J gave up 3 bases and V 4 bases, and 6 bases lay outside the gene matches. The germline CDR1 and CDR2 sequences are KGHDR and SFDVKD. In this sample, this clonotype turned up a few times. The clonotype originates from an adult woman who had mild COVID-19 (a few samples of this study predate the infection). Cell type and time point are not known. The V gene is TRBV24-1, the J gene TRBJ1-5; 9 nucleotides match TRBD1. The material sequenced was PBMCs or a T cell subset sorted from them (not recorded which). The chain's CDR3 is CATSDPTGGPNQPQHF. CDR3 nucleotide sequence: TGTGCCACCAGTGACCCCACAGGGGGCCCCAATCAGCCCCAGCATTTT.